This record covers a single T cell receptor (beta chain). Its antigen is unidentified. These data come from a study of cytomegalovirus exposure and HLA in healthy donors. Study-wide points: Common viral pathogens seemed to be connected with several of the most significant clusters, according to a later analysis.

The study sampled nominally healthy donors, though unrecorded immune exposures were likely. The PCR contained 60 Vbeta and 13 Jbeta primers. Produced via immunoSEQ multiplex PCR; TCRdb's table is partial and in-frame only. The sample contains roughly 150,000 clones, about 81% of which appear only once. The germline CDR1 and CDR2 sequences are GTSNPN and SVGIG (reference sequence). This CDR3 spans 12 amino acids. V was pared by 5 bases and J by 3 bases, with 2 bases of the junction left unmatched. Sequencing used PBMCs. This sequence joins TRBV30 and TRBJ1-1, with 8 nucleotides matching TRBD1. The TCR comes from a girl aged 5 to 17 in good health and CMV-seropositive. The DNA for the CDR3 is TGTGCCTGGTCGACAGGGGACACTGAAGCTTTCTTT. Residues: CAWSTGDTEAFF.